These T cell receptor beta chains were read from a single sample in a study of T cell clonotyping in hematopoietic cell transplantation. Data came from immunoSEQ multiplex PCR; TCRdb stores just in-frame clones and leaves some out. The table records some 36,000 clones, 90% to 95% of them present only once. The sample here was peripheral blood mononuclear cells, taken before stem cell transplant. These receptors all stem from a middle-aged man with chronic myeloid leukemia. Some clones in this sample may be carry-over from other donors' samples. CDR3s include the opening cysteine and the closing phenylalanine or tryptophan. D genes are given only for firm matches. The size field is filled for only some rows; it gives once, few, many or a size class.

cdr3_length	d_call	v_call	j_call	clone_size	cdr3_aa	cdr3_nt
16	TRBD2	TRBV6-5	TRBJ2-1	-	CASSFGTSGANNEQFF	TGTGCCAGCAGTTTTGGGACTAGCGGAGCGAACAATGAGCAGTTCTTC
15	-	TRBV5-1	TRBJ2-5	-	CASSPTRAFQETQYF	TGCGCCAGCAGCCCAACCCGGGCATTCCAAGAGACCCAGTACTTC
18	-	TRBV9	TRBJ2-3	-	CASSVSPGGHEYADTQYF	TGTGCCAGCAGCGTAAGTCCTGGGGGCCACGAGTACGCAGATACGCAGTATTTT
17	TRBD1	TRBV6-4	TRBJ1-6	-	CASSDPPRTGGGSPLHF	TGTGCCAGCAGTGACCCTCCGCGGACAGGGGGCGGTTCACCCCTCCACTTT
11	-	TRBV20-1	TRBJ1-5	-	CSARGVRTQHF	TGCAGTGCTAGGGGGGTACGGACCCAGCATTTT
12	TRBD1	TRBV14	TRBJ1-5	-	CAVRGLGQPQHF	TGTGCTGTCAGGGGGCTTGGTCAGCCCCAGCATTTT
13	-	TRBV6-5	TRBJ1-2	-	CASRLDSRYGYTF	TGTGCCAGCAGACTGGACAGCCGCTATGGCTACACCTTC
14	TRBD1	TRBV7-9	TRBJ1-1	-	CASRGGLGSTEAFF	TGTGCCAGCAGAGGGGGCCTGGGATCCACTGAAGCTTTCTTT
14	TRBD2	TRBV6-5	TRBJ2-7	few	CASSPTSGGYEQYF	TGTGCCAGCAGTCCGACTAGCGGGGGATACGAGCAGTACTTC
12	TRBD1	TRBV29-1	TRBJ1-1	-	CSVSQGGNEAFF	TGCAGCGTTTCACAGGGGGGGAATGAAGCTTTCTTT
14	TRBD1	TRBV5-4	TRBJ1-2	once	CASSQATGSSGYTF	TGTGCCAGCAGCCAAGCGACAGGGAGCAGTGGCTACACCTTC
16	-	TRBV5-6	TRBJ2-7	-	CASSLYTGARPGEQYF	TGTGCCAGCAGCTTGTATACGGGGGCGCGTCCTGGCGAGCAGTACTTC
12	-	TRBV7-2	TRBJ2-7	-	CASSSSLTQQYF	TGTGCCAGCAGCTCTTCCCTTACGCAGCAGTACTTC
13	-	TRBV14	TRBJ2-1	-	CASRLAGTNEQFF	TGTGCCAGCAGGCTGGCCGGGACCAATGAGCAGTTCTTC
14	TRBD2	TRBV11-3	TRBJ2-2	-	CASSLTSGTGELFF	TGTGCCAGCAGCTTGACTAGCGGGACCGGGGAGCTGTTTTTT
14	-	TRBV28	TRBJ1-2	-	CASSPDVRLGGYTF	TGTGCCAGCAGTCCGGACGTAAGGTTGGGGGGCTACACCTTC
15	-	TRBV7-9	TRBJ2-1	-	CASSPFGDSYNEQFF	TGTGCCAGCAGCCCATTCGGGGACTCCTACAATGAGCAGTTCTTC
10	-	TRBV20-1	TRBJ1-6	-	CSPHNSPLHF	TGCAGTCCCCATAATTCACCCCTCCACTTT
14	-	TRBV13	TRBJ1-1	-	CASSPPDMNTEAFF	TGTGCCAGCAGCCCACCCGACATGAACACTGAAGCTTTCTTT
14	-	TRBV4-1	TRBJ2-3	-	CASSLKPITDTQYF	TGCGCCAGCAGCCTCAAGCCCATCACAGATACGCAGTATTTT
16	-	TRBV11-3	TRBJ2-3	-	CASSLGQGERTDTQYF	TGTGCCAGCAGCTTAGGTCAAGGGGAACGCACAGATACGCAGTATTTT
12	-	TRBV7-9	TRBJ2-3	-	CASSSPVPTQYF	TGTGCCAGCAGCTCCCCGGTCCCTACGCAGTATTTT
15	TRBD2	TRBV10-2	TRBJ2-5	-	CASSRTSGSAETQYF	TGCGCCAGTTCTCGGACTAGCGGGAGTGCGGAGACCCAGTACTTC
13	-	TRBV5-1	TRBJ2-7	-	CASSFTSTYEQYF	TGCGCCAGCAGCTTTACGTCGACCTACGAGCAGTACTTC
11	-	TRBV2	TRBJ1-1	-	CASSALTEAFF	TGTGCCAGCAGTGCGCTCACTGAAGCTTTCTTT
15	TRBD2	TRBV6-1	TRBJ2-3	-	CASTLWASGADTQYF	TGTGCCAGCACCCTGTGGGCTAGCGGGGCGGATACGCAGTATTTT
16	TRBD2	TRBV6-1	TRBJ2-3	-	CASSGLTSGGTDTQYF	TGTGCCAGCAGTGGATTGACTAGCGGGGGCACAGATACGCAGTATTTT
13	-	TRBV7-9	TRBJ1-2	once	CASSLTEFYGYTF	TGTGCCAGCAGCTTAACAGAGTTCTATGGCTACACCTTC
14	-	TRBV7-8	TRBJ1-1	-	CASSLEGRNTEAFF	TGTGCCAGCAGCTTAGAAGGTAGGAACACTGAAGCTTTCTTT
13	-	TRBV15	TRBJ1-2	-	CATSPGGNYGYTF	TGTGCCACCAGCCCGGGTGGGAACTATGGCTACACCTTC
15	TRBD2	TRBV28	TRBJ2-3	once	CASSASGAFTDTQYF	TGTGCCAGCAGTGCTAGCGGGGCCTTTACAGATACGCAGTATTTT
15	TRBD1	TRBV28	TRBJ1-2	-	CASRVPGQGNYGYTF	TGTGCCAGCAGGGTACCGGGACAGGGTAACTATGGCTACACCTTC
14	TRBD1	TRBV30	TRBJ1-4	-	CAWSAGQPTGKLFF	TGTGCCTGGAGTGCGGGACAGCCCACGGGAAAACTGTTTTTT
16	-	TRBV2	TRBJ1-2	-	CASRRGDRAGPDGYTF	TGTGCCAGCAGGAGGGGGGATAGGGCAGGGCCCGATGGCTACACCTTC
17	TRBD1	TRBV27	TRBJ2-1	-	CASSSLLGQGANNEQFF	TGTGCCAGCAGTTCCCTCCTAGGACAGGGGGCTAACAATGAGCAGTTCTTC
16	-	TRBV6-5	TRBJ1-3	-	CASSYGASPSGNTIYF	TGTGCCAGCAGTTACGGCGCCAGTCCCTCTGGAAACACCATATATTTT
13	-	TRBV30	TRBJ1-2	-	CAWKLFGNYGYTF	TGTGCCTGGAAGTTGTTTGGGAACTATGGCTACACCTTC
14	-	TRBV7-3	TRBJ2-4	-	CASSLGQGENIQYF	TGTGCCAGCAGCTTAGGGCAGGGCGAAAACATTCAGTACTTC
15	-	TRBV6-5	TRBJ1-2	once	CASLHLGGDRYGYTF	TGTGCCAGCCTCCACCTGGGGGGTGACCGATATGGCTACACCTTC
16	-	TRBV9	TRBJ1-2	-	CASSVEGGKQYYGYTF	TGTGCCAGCAGCGTAGAAGGAGGAAAGCAGTACTATGGCTACACCTTC
12	-	TRBV5-5	TRBJ1-1	-	CASSDRTVEAFF	TGTGCCAGCAGCGATAGGACAGTTGAAGCTTTCTTT
11	-	TRBV30	TRBJ1-2	-	CAWSTNYGYTF	TGTGCCTGGAGTACTAACTATGGCTACACCTTC
15	-	TRBV5-4	TRBJ1-1	-	CASSGADRMNTEAFF	TGTGCCAGCAGCGGGGCAGACAGAATGAACACTGAAGCTTTCTTT
14	-	TRBV4-1	TRBJ1-1	-	CASSLGEGYTEAFF	TGCGCCAGCAGCCTTGGCGAAGGATACACTGAAGCTTTCTTT
13	-	TRBV30	TRBJ1-3	-	CAWSLGSGNTIYF	TGTGCCTGGAGTCTGGGCTCTGGAAACACCATATATTTT
13	-	TRBV7-2	TRBJ1-1	-	CASSLVEGLEAFF	TGTGCCAGCAGCTTAGTAGAGGGCCTTGAAGCTTTCTTT
17	TRBD1	TRBV7-2	TRBJ1-3	-	CASSRGDSLYSGNTIYF	TGTGCCAGCAGCCGAGGGGACAGCCTCTACTCTGGAAACACCATATATTTT
13	-	TRBV6-4	TRBJ1-1	-	CASSPSGVAEAFF	TGTGCCAGCAGTCCTTCGGGGGTGGCTGAAGCTTTCTTT
15	TRBD2	TRBV27	TRBJ2-7	-	CASSPRGGSYYEQYF	TGTGCCAGCAGTCCCCGGGGAGGGAGCTACTACGAGCAGTACTTC
14	-	TRBV5-4	TRBJ1-1	-	CASSLGQPNTEAFF	TGTGCCAGCAGCTTGGGACAGCCGAACACTGAAGCTTTCTTT
15	-	TRBV11-2	TRBJ2-7	-	CASSFAGAFSYEQYF	TGTGCCAGCAGCTTTGCAGGGGCCTTCTCCTACGAGCAGTACTTC
13	-	TRBV7-7	TRBJ2-7	few	CASSHGPSYEQYF	TGTGCCAGCAGCCACGGCCCCTCCTACGAGCAGTACTTC
16	TRBD1	TRBV13	TRBJ2-7	-	CASSLEVGTGVYEQYF	TGTGCCAGCAGCTTAGAGGTCGGGACAGGGGTCTACGAGCAGTACTTC
14	TRBD1	TRBV11-2	TRBJ2-3	-	CASTLTGEADTQYF	TGTGCCAGCACCCTAACAGGGGAAGCAGATACGCAGTATTTT
17	-	TRBV7-9	TRBJ2-6	-	CASSLSTDYSGANVLTF	TGTGCCAGCAGCTTATCGACAGATTACTCTGGGGCCAACGTCCTGACTTTC
17	TRBD2	TRBV28	TRBJ2-7	-	CASSLGGGLAGGREQYF	TGTGCCAGCAGTTTAGGGGGTGGACTAGCGGGGGGGCGGGAGCAGTACTTC
15	TRBD1	TRBV5-6	TRBJ2-1	-	CASSSTGTVTYEQFF	TGTGCCAGCAGCTCAACCGGGACAGTCACCTATGAGCAGTTCTTC
16	-	TRBV5-1	TRBJ2-7	-	CASSLGGTLSSYEQYF	TGCGCCAGCAGCTTGGGTGGGACACTGAGCTCCTACGAGCAGTACTTC